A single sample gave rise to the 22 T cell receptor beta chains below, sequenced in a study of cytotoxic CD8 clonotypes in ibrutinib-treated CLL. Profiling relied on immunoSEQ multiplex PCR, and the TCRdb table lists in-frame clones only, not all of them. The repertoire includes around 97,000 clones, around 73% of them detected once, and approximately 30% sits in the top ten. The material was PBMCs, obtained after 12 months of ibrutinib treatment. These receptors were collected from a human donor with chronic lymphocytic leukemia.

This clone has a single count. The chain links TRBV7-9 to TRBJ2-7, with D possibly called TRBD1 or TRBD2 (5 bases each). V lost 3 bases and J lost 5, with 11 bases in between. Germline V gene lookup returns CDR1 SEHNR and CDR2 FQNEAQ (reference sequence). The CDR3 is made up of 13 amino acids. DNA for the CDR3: TGTGCCAGCAGCTTGTCAGGGAGCCACGAGCAGTACTTC. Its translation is CASSLSGSHEQYF.

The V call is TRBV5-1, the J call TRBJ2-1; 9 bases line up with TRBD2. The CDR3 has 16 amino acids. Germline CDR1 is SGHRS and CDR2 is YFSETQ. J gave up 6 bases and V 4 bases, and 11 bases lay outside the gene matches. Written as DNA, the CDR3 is TGCGCCAGCAGCCTCGCGGGGCGGGGGGGCCGCAATGAGCAGTTCTTC. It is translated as CASSLAGRGGRNEQFF.

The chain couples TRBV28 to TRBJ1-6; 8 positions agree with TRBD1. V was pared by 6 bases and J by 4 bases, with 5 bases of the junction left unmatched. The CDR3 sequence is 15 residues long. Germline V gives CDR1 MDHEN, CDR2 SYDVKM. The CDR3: CASSSGQAYNSPLHF. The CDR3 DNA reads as TGTGCCAGCAGCTCGGGACAGGCGTATAATTCACCCCTCCACTTT.

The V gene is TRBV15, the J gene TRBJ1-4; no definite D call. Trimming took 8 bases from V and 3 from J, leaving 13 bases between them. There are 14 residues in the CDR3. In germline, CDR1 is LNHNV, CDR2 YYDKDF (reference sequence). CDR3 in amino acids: CATGSGTANEKLFF. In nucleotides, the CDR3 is TGTGCCACCGGCTCCGGAACCGCTAATGAAAAACTGTTTTTT. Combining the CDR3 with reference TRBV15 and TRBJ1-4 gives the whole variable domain DAMVIQNPRYQVTQFGKPVTLSCSQTLNHNVMYWYQQKSSQAPKLLFHYYDKDFNNEADTPDNFQSRRPNTSFCFLDIRSPGLGDTAMYLCATGSGTANEKLFFGSGTQLSVL.

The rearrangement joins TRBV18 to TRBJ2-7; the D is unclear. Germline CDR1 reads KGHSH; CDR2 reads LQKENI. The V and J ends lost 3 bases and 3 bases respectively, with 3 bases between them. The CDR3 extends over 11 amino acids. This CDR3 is CASSPDYEQYF. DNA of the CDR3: TGTGCCAGCTCACCGGACTACGAGCAGTACTTC.

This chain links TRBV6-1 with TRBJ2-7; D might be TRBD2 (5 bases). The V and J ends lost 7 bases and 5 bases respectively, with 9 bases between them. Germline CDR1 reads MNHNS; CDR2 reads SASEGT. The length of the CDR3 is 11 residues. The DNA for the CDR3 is TGTGCCAGCACCGGACTGAACGAGCAGTACTTC. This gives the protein CASTGLNEQYF.

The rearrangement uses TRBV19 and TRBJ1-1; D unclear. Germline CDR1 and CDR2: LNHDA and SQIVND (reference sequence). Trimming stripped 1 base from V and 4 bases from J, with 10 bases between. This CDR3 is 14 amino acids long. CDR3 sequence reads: CASSIGLVSTEAFF. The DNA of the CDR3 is TGTGCCAGTAGTATAGGCCTGGTAAGCACTGAAGCTTTCTTT.

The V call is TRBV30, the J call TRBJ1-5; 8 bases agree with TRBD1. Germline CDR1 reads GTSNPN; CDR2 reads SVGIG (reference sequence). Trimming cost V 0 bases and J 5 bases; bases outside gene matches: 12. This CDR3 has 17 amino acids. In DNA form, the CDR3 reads TGTGCCTGGAGTGTACGGACAGGGCGCGGGTTAGATCAGCCCCAGCATTTT. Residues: CAWSVRTGRGLDQPQHF.

CDR3 residues: CASSLMPDTQYF. CDR3 in DNA: TGCGCCAGCAGCTTGATGCCAGATACGCAGTATTTT. The chain links TRBV5-1 to TRBJ2-3; no clear D. Germline CDR1 and CDR2: SGHRS and YFSETQ. This CDR3 contains 12 residues. Trimming shortened V by 1 base and J by 4 bases, and 4 bases separated the two germline ends.

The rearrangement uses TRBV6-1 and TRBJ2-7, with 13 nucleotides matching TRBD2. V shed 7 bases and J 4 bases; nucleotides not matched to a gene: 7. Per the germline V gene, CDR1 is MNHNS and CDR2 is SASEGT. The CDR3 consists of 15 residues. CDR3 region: CASKMGLAGQYEQYF. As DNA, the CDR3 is TGTGCCAGCAAAATGGGACTAGCGGGGCAGTACGAGCAGTACTTC.

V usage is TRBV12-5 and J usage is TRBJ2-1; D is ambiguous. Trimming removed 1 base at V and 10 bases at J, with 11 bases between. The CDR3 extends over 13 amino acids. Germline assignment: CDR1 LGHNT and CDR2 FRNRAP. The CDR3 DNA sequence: TGTGCTAGTGGTTTGGCAAGGGCGCAAGAGCAGTTCTTC. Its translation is CASGLARAQEQFF.

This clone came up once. CDR3 residues: CAWSALNEKLFF. In DNA form, the CDR3 reads TGTGCCTGGAGTGCTCTGAATGAAAAACTGTTTTTT. This chain connects TRBV30 to TRBJ1-4; D gene ambiguous. CDR1 GTSNPN and CDR2 SVGIG come from the germline V gene (reference sequence). The CDR3 loop spans 12 amino acids. The V and J ends lost 1 base and 5 bases respectively, with 5 bases between them.

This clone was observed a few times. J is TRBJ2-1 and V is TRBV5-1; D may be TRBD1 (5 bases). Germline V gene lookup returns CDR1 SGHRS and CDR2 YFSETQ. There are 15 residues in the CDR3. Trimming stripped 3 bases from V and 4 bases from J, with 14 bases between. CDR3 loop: CASSSGGATYNEQFF. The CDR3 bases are TGCGCCAGCAGCTCGGGTGGGGCGACATACAATGAGCAGTTCTTC.

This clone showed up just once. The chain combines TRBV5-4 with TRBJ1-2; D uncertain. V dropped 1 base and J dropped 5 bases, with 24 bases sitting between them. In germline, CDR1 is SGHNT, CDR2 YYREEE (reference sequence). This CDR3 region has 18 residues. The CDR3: CASSLMGIVEREWYGYTF. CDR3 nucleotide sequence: TGTGCCAGCAGCTTGATGGGAATCGTAGAGAGGGAGTGGTATGGCTACACCTTC.

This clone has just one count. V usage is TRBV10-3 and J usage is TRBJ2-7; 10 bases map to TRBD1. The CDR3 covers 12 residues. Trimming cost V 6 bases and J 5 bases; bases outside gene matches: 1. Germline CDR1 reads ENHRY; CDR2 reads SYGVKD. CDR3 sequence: CAIRTGGHEQYF. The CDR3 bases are TGTGCCATCAGGACAGGGGGCCACGAGCAGTACTTC.

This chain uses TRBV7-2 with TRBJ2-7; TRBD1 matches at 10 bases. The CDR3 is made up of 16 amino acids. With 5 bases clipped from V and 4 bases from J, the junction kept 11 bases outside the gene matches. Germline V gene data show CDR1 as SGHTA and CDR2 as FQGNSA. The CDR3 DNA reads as TGTGCCAGCAGCATTACCGGGACAGGGGTTGTTTACGAGCAGTACTTC. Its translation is CASSITGTGVVYEQYF.

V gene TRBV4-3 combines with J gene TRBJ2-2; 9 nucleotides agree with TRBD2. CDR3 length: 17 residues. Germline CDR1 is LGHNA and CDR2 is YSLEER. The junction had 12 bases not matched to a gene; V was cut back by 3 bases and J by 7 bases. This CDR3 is CASSQERGAGGHGELFF. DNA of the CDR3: TGCGCCAGCAGCCAGGAGCGGGGGGCCGGGGGGCACGGGGAGCTGTTTTTT.

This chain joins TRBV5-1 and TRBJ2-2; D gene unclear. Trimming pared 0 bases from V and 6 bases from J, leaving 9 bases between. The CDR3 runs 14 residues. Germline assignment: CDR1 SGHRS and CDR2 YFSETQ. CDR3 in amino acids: CASSLVGRAGELFF. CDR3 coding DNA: TGCGCCAGCAGCTTGGTGGGTAGAGCCGGGGAGCTGTTTTTT. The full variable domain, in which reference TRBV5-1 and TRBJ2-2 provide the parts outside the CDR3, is KAGVTQTPRYLIKTRGQQVTLSCSPISGHRSVSWYQQTPGQGLQFLFEYFSETQRNKGNFPGRFSGRQFSNSRSEMNVSTLELGDSALYLCASSLVGRAGELFFGEGSRLTVL.

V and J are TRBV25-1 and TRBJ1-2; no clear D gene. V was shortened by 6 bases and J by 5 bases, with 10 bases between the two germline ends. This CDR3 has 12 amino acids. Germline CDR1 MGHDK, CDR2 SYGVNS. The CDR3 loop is CASRTAVYGYTF. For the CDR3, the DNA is TGTGCCAGCAGGACGGCTGTTTATGGCTACACCTTC.

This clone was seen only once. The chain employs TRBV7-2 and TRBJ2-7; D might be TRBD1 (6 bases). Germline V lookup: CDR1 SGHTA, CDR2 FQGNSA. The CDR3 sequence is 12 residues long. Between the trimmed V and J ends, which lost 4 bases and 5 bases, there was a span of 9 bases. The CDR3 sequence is CASSYRVHEQYF. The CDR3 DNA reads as TGTGCCAGCAGCTACAGGGTCCACGAGCAGTACTTC.

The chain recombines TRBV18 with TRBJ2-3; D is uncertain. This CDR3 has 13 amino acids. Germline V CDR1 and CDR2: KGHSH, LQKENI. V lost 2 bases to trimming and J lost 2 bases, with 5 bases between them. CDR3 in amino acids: CASSPGDTDTQYF. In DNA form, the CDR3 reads TGTGCCAGCTCACCAGGGGACACAGATACGCAGTATTTT. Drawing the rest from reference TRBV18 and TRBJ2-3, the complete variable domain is NAGVMQNPRHLVRRRGQEARLRCSPMKGHSHVYWYRQLPEEGLKFMVYLQKENIIDESGMPKERFSAEFPKEGPSILRIQQVVRGDSAAYFCASSPGDTDTQYFGPGTRLTVL.

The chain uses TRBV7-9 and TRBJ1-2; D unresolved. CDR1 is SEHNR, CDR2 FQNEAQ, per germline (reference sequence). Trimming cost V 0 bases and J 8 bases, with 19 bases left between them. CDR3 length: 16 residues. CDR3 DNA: TGTGCCAGCAGCTTAGCGAGGGCCGGTCTTGCGGGCGGCTACACCTTC. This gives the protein CASSLARAGLAGGYTF. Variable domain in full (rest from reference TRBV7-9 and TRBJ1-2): DTGVSQNPRHKITKRGQNVTFRCDPISEHNRLYWYRQTLGQGPEFLTYFQNEAQLEKSRLLSDRFSAERPKGSFSTLEIQRTEQGDSAMYLCASSLARAGLAGGYTFGSGTRLTVV.